This T cell receptor beta chain was captured in a study of shared clonotypes between healthy human individuals. V shed 3 bases and J shed 4 bases, with 13 bases lying between them. The germline V gene has CDR1 SNHLY and CDR2 FYNNEI. The CDR3 covers 14 residues. Sequencing was performed with immunoSEQ multiplex PCR; in TCRdb, only in-frame clones are kept and a portion is missing. This table holds roughly 110,000 clones, under 70% found once. This clone was detected a few times. The sequence derives from a woman in her 30s in good health. The gene calls are TRBV2 and TRBJ2-7; TRBD1 is a possible D gene (5 bases). Sequencing input: memory CD8+ T cells sorted from blood. The subset denotes: CD45RO+ cells pooled with CCR7-negative TemRA cells. CDR3 sequence: CASSEGWGSYEQYF. Here the CDR3 DNA reads TGTGCCAGCAGTGAGGGGTGGGGCTCTTACGAGCAGTACTTC.